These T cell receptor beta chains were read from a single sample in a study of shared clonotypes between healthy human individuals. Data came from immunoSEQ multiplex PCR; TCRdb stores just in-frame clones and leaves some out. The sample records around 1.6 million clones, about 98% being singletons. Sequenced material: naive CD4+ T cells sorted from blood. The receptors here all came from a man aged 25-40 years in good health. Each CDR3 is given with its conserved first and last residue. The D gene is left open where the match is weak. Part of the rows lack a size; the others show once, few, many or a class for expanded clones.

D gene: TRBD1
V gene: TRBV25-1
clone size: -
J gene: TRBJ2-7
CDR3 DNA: TGTGCCAGCAGTGACGTGGGGACAGCCTACTTC
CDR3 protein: CASSDVGTAYF

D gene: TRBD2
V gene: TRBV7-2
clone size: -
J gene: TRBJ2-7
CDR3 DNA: TGTGCCAGCAGCTTAGGCGGGAGGCCTCGAGCTGAGCAGTACTTC
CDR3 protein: CASSLGGRPRAEQYF

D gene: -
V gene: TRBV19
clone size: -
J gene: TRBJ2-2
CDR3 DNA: TGTGCCAGTAGTATCGAGGGGACCGGGGAGCTGTTTTTT
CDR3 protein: CASSIEGTGELFF

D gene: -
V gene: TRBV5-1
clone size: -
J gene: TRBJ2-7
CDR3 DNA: TGCGCCAGCAGCTTGGATGGCTACGAGCAGTACTTC
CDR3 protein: CASSLDGYEQYF

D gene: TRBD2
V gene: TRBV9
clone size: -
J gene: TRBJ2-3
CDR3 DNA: TGTGCCAGCAGCGTAGCCCATTCCCTAGCGGGAGGAAGCACAGATACGCAGTATTTT
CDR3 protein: CASSVAHSLAGGSTDTQYF

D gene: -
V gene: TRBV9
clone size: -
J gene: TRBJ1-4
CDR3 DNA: TGTGCCAGCAGCGTCCCGTTCGGGGCAACTAATGAAAAACTGTTTTTT
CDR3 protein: CASSVPFGATNEKLFF

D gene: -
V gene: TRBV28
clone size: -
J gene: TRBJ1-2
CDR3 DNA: TGTGCCAGCAGCTCGGGATACGGCTACACCTTC
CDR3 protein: CASSSGYGYTF

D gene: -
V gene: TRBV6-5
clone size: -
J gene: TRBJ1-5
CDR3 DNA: TGTGCCAGCAGTTACCTTAGCAATCAGCCCCAGCATTTT
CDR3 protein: CASSYLSNQPQHF

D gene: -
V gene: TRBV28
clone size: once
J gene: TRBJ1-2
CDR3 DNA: TGTGCCAGCAGTTTGCCAGGGGAAGGCTACACCTTC
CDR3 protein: CASSLPGEGYTF

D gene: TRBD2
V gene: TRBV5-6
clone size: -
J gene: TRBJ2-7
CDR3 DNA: TGTGCCAGCAGCCTGTCCGGGACTAGAACTACCTACGAGCAGTACTTC
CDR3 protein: CASSLSGTRTTYEQYF

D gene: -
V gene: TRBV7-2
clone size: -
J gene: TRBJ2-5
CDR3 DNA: TGTGCCAGCAGCATGGACTTTCACGAGACCCAGTACTTC
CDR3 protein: CASSMDFHETQYF

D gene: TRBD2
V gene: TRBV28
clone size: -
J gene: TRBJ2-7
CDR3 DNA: TGTGCCAGCAGTTTCCATTTGGGTCTAGCGGGAGGGTCCTACGAGCAGTACTTC
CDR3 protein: CASSFHLGLAGGSYEQYF

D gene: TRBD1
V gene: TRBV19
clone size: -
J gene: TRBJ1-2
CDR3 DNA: TGTGCCAGTAGTATCGCCGGGACAGGGGTCTTTGGCTACACCTTC
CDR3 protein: CASSIAGTGVFGYTF

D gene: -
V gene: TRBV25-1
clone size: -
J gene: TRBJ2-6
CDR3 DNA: TGTGCCAGCAGTGACTCCCGCTCTGGGGCCAACGTCCTGACTTTC
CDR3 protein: CASSDSRSGANVLTF

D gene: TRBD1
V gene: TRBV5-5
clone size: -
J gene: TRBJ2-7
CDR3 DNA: TGTGCCAGCAGCTGGACCAGGGGGTCCAACTACGAGCAGTACTTC
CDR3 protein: CASSWTRGSNYEQYF

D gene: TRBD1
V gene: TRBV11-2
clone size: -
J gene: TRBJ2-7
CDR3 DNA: TGTGCCAGCAGCTTACCTATAGGTAGACAGGGGGCTCGCGACGAGCAGTACTTC
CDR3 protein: CASSLPIGRQGARDEQYF

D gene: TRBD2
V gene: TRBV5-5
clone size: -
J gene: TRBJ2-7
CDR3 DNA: TGTGCCAGCAGCTTCCCCGGACTAGCAGGCGAGCAGTACTTC
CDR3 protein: CASSFPGLAGEQYF